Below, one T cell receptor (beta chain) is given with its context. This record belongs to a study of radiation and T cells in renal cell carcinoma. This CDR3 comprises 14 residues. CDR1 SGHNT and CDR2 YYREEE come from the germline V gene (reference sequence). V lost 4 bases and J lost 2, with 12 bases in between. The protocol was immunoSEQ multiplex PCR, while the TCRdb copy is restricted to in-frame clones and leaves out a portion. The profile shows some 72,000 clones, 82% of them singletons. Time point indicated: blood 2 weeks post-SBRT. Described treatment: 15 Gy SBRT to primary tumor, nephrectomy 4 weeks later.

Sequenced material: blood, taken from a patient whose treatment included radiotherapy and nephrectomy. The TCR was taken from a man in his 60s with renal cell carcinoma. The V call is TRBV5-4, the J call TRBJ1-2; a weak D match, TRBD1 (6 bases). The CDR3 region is CASSPTGLNYGYTF. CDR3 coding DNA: TGTGCCAGCAGCCCGACAGGCCTAAACTATGGCTACACCTTC.